A selection of T cell receptor beta chains follows, all from one sample in a study of cytomegalovirus exposure and HLA in healthy donors. Here immunoSEQ multiplex PCR was the method, and the copy in TCRdb shows in-frame clones only, minus some. Here the sample spans some 270,000 clones, 80% to 90% being singletons. The sequencing sample was made of PBMCs. All receptors derive from a woman aged 18-30 years in good health and CMV-seronegative. Each CDR3 is given with its conserved first and last residue. A D gene is named only where the DNA matches it firmly. The size of a clone is reported for some rows only, either as once, few or many, or as a class for expanded clones.

D gene,V gene,J gene,clone size,CDR3 DNA,CDR3 protein
-,TRBV11-2,TRBJ2-1,-,TGTGCCAGCAGCTTTCCAGCGGAAAATGAGCAGTTCTTC,CASSFPAENEQFF
TRBD1,TRBV19,TRBJ2-2,-,TGTGCCAGTAGCCCGGGACAGGGCGGGGAGCTGTTTTTT,CASSPGQGGELFF
-,TRBV6-5,TRBJ2-7,-,TGTGCCAGCAGTTACTCGCGGGATCTCTACGAGCAGTACTTC,CASSYSRDLYEQYF
TRBD2,TRBV5-1,TRBJ2-5,-,TGCGCCAGCAGCTTTGGATGGACTAGCGGGGAAGAGACCCAGTACTTC,CASSFGWTSGEETQYF
-,TRBV5-1,TRBJ2-7,once,TGCGCCAGCACCGGACAGCGTCTGGAGCAGTACTTC,CASTGQRLEQYF
-,TRBV25-1,TRBJ1-2,-,TGTGCCAGCAGTGAATACCTTTGGGGGCCTCAGGGGGGCTACACCTTC,CASSEYLWGPQGGYTF
TRBD1,TRBV7-6,TRBJ2-7,-,TGTGCCAGCAGCCATGACAGGGCCGGGGAGCAGTACTTC,CASSHDRAGEQYF
-,TRBV4-3,TRBJ2-5,-,TGCGCCAGCAGCCAAGCCGGGCTACGGGCGGGGGAGACCCAGTACTTC,CASSQAGLRAGETQYF
-,TRBV30,TRBJ1-2,-,TGTGCCTGGATCCATACGGACAGAAACTATGGCTACACCTTC,CAWIHTDRNYGYTF
-,TRBV30,TRBJ1-5,-,TGTGCCTGGAATCAGGGACTCGATCAGCCCCAGCATTTT,CAWNQGLDQPQHF
-,TRBV7-2,TRBJ1-2,-,TGTGCCAGCAGCTTAGACGGCGCAGGGGTCGCTAACTATGGCTACACCTTC,CASSLDGAGVANYGYTF
-,TRBV10-3,TRBJ1-5,-,TGTGCCATCAGTGAGTCGAATCGGGAGCAGCCCCAGCATTTT,CAISESNREQPQHF
-,TRBV6-1,TRBJ2-1,-,TGTGCCAGCAGTGAAACGTACAGACACAATGAGCAGTTCTTC,CASSETYRHNEQFF
-,TRBV6-5,TRBJ1-2,-,TGTGCCAGCAGTTACCGGGAACAGAACTATGGCTACACCTTC,CASSYREQNYGYTF
-,TRBV5-1,TRBJ1-6,-,TGCGCCAGCAGCTTGGCTCAGGGCAATAATTCACCCCTCCACTTT,CASSLAQGNNSPLHF
-,TRBV5-5,TRBJ2-3,once,TGTGCCAGCTCGAAGACAGGGGAGGGAGATACGCAGTATTTT,CASSKTGEGDTQYF
TRBD1,TRBV4-3,TRBJ1-6,-,TGCGCCAGCAGCCAAGGGAACAGGGGGAATTCACCCCTCCACTTT,CASSQGNRGNSPLHF
TRBD2,TRBV2,TRBJ2-3,-,TGTGCCAGCACTGGACTAGCGGGCAGCACAGATACGCAGTATTTT,CASTGLAGSTDTQYF
-,TRBV27,TRBJ2-7,-,TGTGCCAGCAGTTTCGGCCTTAAAAGCAGGGGTCCCTACGAGCAGTACTTC,CASSFGLKSRGPYEQYF
-,TRBV29-1,TRBJ2-7,-,TGCAGCGTTGATGTCCGGGGCGAGCAGTACTTC,CSVDVRGEQYF
-,TRBV28,TRBJ1-3,-,TGTGCCAGCAGTTTAGGGGGGACCCCCCGAAACACCATATATTTT,CASSLGGTPRNTIYF
TRBD1,TRBV2,TRBJ1-1,-,TGTGCCAGCAGACCAGAGGGGGCTATGAACACTGAAGCTTTCTTT,CASRPEGAMNTEAFF
TRBD2,TRBV5-1,TRBJ2-3,-,TGCGCCAGCAGCTATCTAACCGCTAGCGGGGGGGCAGATACGCAGTATTTT,CASSYLTASGGADTQYF
-,TRBV4-3,TRBJ2-7,-,TGCGCCAGCAGCCAAGATAGGTGGGGGGTAGAGCAGTACTTC,CASSQDRWGVEQYF
TRBD1,TRBV29-1,TRBJ1-2,-,TGCAGCGCAGGGGGGGACAGGGGTTATGGTGGCTACACCTTC,CSAGGDRGYGGYTF
-,TRBV5-1,TRBJ2-3,-,TGCGCCAGCAGCTTAGCCGTAGCGGTAAGCACAGATACGCAGTATTTT,CASSLAVAVSTDTQYF
TRBD1,TRBV18,TRBJ1-3,many,TGTGCCAGCTCACAAGACAGGGGTGGAAACACCATATATTTT,CASSQDRGGNTIYF
TRBD2,TRBV6-5,TRBJ2-7,-,TGTGCCAGCAGCCAAGCGGGGTTAGGATCCTACGAGCAGTACTTC,CASSQAGLGSYEQYF
TRBD1,TRBV5-6,TRBJ1-5,-,TGTGCCAGCAGCTTGTTAGGACAGGGGGCCCAGCCCCAGCATTTT,CASSLLGQGAQPQHF
TRBD1,TRBV4-2,TRBJ1-4,once,TGTGCCAGCAGCCAAGATGGGGACAGGGGGCGTCGGGAAAAACTGTTTTTT,CASSQDGDRGRREKLFF
-,TRBV4-1,TRBJ1-2,-,TGCGCCAGCAGCCAAGCTGCAGGGCTGCCTAACTATGGCTACACCTTC,CASSQAAGLPNYGYTF